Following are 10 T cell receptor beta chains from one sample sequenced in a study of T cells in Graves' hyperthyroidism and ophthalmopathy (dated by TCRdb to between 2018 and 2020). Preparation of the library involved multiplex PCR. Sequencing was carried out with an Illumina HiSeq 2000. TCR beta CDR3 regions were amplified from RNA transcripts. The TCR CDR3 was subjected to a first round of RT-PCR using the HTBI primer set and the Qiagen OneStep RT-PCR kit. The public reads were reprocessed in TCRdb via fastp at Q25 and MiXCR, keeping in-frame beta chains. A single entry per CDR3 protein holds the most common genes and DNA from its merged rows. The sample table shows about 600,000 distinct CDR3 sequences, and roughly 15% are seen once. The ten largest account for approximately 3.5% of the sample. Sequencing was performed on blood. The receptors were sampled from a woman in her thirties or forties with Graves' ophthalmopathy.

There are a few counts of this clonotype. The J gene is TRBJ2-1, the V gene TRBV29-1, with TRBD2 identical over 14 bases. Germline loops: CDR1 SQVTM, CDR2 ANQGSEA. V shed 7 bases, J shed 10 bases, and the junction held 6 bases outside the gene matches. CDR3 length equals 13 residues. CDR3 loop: CSGSGLAGEEQFF. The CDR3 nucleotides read TGCAGCGGCTCGGGACTAGCGGGAGAGGAGCAGTTCTTC.

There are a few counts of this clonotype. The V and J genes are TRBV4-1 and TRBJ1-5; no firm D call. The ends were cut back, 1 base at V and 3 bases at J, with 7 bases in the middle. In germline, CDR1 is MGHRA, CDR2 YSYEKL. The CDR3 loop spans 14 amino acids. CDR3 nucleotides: TGCGCCAGCAGCCAAGGGACGGACAATCAGCCCCAGCATTTT. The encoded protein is CASSQGTDNQPQHF.

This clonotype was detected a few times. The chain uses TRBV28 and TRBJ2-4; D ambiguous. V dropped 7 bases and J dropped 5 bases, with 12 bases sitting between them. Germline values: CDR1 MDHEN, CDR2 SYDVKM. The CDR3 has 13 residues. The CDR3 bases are TGTGCCAGCACCACGAATCGGGAAAACATTCAGTACTTC. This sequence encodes CASTTNRENIQYF. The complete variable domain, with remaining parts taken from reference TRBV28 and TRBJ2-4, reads DVKVTQSSRYLVKRTGEKVFLECVQDMDHENMFWYRQDPGLGLRLIYFSYDVKMKEKGDIPEGYSVSREKKERFSLILESASTNQTSMYLCASTTNRENIQYFGAGTRLSVL.

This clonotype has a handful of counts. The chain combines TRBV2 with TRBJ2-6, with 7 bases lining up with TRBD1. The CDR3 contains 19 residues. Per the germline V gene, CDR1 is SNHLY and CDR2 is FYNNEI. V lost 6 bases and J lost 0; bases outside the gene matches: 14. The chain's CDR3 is CASSRRGGETTSGANVLTF. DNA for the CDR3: TGTGCCAGCAGCCGCCGAGGGGGCGAGACTACCTCTGGGGCCAACGTCCTGACTTTC.

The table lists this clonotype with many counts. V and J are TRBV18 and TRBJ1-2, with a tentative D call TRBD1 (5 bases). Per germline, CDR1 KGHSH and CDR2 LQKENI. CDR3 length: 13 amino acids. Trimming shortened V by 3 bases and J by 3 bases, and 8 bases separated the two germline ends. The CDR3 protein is CASSPDKDYGYTF. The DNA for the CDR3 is TGTGCCAGCTCACCGGACAAAGACTATGGCTACACCTTC.

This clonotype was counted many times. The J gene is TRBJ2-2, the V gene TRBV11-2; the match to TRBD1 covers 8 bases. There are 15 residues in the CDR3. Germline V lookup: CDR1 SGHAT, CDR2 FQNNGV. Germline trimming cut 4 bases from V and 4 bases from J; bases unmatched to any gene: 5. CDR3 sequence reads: CASSSPDRATGELFF. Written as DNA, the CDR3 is TGTGCCAGCAGCTCTCCGGACAGGGCCACCGGGGAGCTGTTTTTT.

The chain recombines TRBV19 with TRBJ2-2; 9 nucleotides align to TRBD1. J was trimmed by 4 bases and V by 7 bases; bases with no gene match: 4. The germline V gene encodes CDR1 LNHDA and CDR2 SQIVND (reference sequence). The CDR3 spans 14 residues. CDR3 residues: CASNDRGFTGELFF. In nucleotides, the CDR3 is TGTGCCAGTAATGACAGGGGGTTCACCGGGGAGCTGTTTTTT.

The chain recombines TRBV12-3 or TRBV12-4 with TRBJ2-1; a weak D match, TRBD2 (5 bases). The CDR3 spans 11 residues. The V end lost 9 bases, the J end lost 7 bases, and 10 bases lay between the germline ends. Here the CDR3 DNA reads TGTGCCAGTGGAGGAGTGAATGAGCAGTTCTTC. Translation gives CASGGVNEQFF.

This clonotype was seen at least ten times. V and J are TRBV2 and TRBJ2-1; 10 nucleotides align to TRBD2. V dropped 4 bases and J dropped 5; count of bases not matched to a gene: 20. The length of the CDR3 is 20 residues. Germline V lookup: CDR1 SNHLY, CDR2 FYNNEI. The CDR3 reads CASSAGRPSGGTSADNEQFF. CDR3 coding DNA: TGTGCCAGCAGTGCGGGGAGGCCCTCGGGCGGGACTAGCGCAGACAATGAGCAGTTCTTC.

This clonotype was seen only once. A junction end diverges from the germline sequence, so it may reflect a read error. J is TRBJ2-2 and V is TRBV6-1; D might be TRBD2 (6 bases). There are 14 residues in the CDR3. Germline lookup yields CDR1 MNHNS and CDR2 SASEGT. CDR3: CASSEDAGYGQLFF. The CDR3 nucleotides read TGTGCCAGCAGTGAAGACGCGGGATACGGGCAGCTGTTTTTT.